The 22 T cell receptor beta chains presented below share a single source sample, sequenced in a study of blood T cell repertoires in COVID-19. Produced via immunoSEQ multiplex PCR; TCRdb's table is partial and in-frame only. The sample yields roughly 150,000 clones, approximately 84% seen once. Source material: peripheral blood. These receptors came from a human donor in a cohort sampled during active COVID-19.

The CDR3 loop reads CASSKEDRGQETQYF. The CDR3 DNA reads as TGCGCCAGCAGCAAAGAGGACAGGGGGCAAGAGACCCAGTACTTC. The chain is built from TRBV5-1 and TRBJ2-5; 10 nucleotides align to TRBD1. The germline V gene encodes CDR1 SGHRS and CDR2 YFSETQ. V was clipped by 4 bases and J by 2 bases; unmatched bases: 5. The length of the CDR3 is 15 residues.

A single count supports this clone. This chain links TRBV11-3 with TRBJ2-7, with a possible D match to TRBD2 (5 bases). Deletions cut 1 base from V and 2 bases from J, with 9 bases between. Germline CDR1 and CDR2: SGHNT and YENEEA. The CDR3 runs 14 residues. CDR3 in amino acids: CASSLVTAAYEQYF. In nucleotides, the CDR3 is TGTGCCAGCAGCTTAGTAACAGCGGCCTACGAGCAGTACTTC.

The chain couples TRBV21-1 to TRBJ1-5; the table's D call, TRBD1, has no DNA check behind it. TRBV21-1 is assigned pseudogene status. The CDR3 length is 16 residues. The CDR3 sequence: CASSVLQGVGNQPQHF. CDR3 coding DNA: TGTGCCAGCAGCGTGTTACAGGGCGTCGGGAATCAGCCCCAGCATTTT.

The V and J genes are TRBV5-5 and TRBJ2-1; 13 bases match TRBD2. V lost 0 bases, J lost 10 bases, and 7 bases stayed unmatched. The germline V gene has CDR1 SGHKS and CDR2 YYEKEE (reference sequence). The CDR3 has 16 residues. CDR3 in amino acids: CASSLAWTSGRREQFF. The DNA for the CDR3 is TGTGCCAGCAGCTTGGCCTGGACTAGCGGGAGAAGGGAGCAGTTCTTC.

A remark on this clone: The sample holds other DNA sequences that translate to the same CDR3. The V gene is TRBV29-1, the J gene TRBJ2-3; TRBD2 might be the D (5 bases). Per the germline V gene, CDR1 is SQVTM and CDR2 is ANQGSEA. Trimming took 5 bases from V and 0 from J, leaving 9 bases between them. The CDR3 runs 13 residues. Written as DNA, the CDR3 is TGCAGCGTTTTAGGCGGGAGCACAGATACGCAGTATTTT. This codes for CSVLGGSTDTQYF.

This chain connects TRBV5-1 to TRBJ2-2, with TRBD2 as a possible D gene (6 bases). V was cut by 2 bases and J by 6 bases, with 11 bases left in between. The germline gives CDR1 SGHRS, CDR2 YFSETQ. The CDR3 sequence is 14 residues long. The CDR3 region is CASSFGGISGELFF. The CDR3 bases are TGCGCCAGCAGCTTTGGCGGGATTTCCGGGGAGCTGTTTTTT.

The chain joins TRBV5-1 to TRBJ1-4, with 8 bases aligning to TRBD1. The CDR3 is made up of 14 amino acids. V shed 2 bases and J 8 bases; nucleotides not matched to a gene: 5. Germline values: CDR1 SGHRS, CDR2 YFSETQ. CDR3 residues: CASSLQGVGEKLFF. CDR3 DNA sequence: TGCGCCAGCAGCTTACAGGGGGTTGGCGAAAAACTGTTTTTT.

The CDR3 DNA follows: TGTGCCAGCAGCGTAAAAGTGAGCCCCTTTGGCGGGGAGCTGTTTTTT. Translating gives CASSVKVSPFGGELFF. The genes are TRBV9 and TRBJ2-2; no firm D call. The CDR3 contains 16 residues. Between the trimmed V and J ends, which lost 1 base and 7 bases, there was a span of 17 bases. Germline CDR1 and CDR2: SGDLS and YYNGEE.

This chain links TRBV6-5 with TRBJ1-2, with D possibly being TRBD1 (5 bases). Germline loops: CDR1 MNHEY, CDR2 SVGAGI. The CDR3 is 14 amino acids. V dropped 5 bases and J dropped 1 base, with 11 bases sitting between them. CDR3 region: CASSPDRYNYGYTF. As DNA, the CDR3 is TGTGCCAGCAGTCCCGACAGATATAACTATGGCTACACCTTC.

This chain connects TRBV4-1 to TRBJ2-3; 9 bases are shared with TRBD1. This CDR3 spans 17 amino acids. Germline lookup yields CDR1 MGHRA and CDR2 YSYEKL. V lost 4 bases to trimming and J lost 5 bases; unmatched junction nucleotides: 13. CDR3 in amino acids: CASSLGQGPVEGDTQYF. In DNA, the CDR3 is TGCGCCAGCAGCCTGGGACAGGGCCCGGTTGAGGGAGATACGCAGTATTTT.

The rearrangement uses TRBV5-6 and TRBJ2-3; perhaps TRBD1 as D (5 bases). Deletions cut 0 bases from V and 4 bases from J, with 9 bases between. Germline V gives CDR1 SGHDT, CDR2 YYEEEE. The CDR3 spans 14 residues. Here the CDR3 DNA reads TGTGCCAGCAGCTTGGGAACCAGGGCAGATACGCAGTATTTT. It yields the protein CASSLGTRADTQYF.

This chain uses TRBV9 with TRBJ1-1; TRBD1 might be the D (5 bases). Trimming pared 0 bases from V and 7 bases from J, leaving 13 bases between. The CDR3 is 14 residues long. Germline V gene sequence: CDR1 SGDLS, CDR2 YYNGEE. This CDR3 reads CASSVGVSRGEAFF. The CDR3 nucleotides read TGTGCCAGCAGCGTAGGGGTTTCAAGGGGTGAAGCTTTCTTT.

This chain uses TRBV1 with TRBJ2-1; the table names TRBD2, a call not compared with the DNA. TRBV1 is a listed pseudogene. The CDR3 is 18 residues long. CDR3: CTSSQDSGGLAGMNEQFF. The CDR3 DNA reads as TGCACCAGCAGCCAAGATTCAGGAGGGCTAGCGGGAATGAATGAGCAGTTCTTC.

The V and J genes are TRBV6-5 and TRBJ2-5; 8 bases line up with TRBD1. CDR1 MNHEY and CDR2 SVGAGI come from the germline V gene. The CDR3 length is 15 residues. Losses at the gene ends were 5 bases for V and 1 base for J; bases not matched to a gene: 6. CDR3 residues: CASSTSTGGQETQYF. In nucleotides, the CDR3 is TGTGCCAGCAGTACCAGCACAGGGGGCCAAGAGACCCAGTACTTC.

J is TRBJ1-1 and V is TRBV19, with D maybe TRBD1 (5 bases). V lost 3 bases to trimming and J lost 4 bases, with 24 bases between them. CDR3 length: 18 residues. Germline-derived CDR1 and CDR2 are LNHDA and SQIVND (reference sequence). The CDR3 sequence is CASSMVRRVKGSGTEAFF. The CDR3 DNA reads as TGTGCCAGTAGTATGGTTCGGAGGGTAAAGGGGTCTGGCACTGAAGCTTTCTTT.

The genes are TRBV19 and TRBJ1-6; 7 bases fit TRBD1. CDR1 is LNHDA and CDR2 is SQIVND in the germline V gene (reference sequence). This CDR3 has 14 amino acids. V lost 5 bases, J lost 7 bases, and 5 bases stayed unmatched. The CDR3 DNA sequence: TGTGCCAGTAGTCAGGGACAGAAGAATTCACCCCTCCACTTT. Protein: CASSQGQKNSPLHF. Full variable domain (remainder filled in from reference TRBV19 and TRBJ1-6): DGGITQSPKYLFRKEGQNVTLSCEQNLNHDAMYWYRQDPGQGLRLIYYSQIVNDFQKGDIAEGYSVSREKKESFPLTVTSAQKNPTAFYLCASSQGQKNSPLHFGNGTRLTVT.

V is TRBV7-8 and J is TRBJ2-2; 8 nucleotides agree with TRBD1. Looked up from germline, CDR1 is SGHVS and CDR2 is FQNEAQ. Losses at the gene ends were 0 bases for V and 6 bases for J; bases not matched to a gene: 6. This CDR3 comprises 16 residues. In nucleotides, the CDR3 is TGTGCCAGCAGCTTAGCCCAGGGGGCGATTTCCGGGGAGCTGTTTTTT. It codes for CASSLAQGAISGELFF.

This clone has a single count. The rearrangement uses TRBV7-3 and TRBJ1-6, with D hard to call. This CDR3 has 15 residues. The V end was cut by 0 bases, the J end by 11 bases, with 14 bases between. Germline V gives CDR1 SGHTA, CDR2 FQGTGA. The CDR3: CASSLTPGGQTPLHF. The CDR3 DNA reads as TGTGCCAGCAGCTTAACGCCGGGAGGGCAAACACCCCTCCACTTT.

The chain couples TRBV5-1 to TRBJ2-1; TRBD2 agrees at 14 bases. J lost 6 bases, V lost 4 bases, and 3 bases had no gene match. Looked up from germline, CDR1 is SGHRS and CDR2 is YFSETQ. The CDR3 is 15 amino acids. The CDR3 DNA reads TGCGCCAGCAGCCAGGGACTAGCGGGAGTCAATGAGCAGTTCTTC. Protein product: CASSQGLAGVNEQFF.

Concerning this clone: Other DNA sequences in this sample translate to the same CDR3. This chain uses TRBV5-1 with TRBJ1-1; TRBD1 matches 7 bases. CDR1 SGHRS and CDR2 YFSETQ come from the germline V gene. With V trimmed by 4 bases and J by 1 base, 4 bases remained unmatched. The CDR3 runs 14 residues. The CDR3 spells CASSLGQANTEAFF. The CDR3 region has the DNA TGCGCCAGCAGCCTCGGACAGGCGAACACTGAAGCTTTCTTT.

This chain's CDR3 is CASSIAGQPDQETQYF. CDR3 DNA: TGTGCCAGTAGTATTGCGGGGCAGCCAGACCAAGAGACCCAGTACTTC. V is TRBV19 and J is TRBJ2-5, with a possible D match to TRBD2 (6 bases). The CDR3 extends over 16 amino acids. The germline gives CDR1 LNHDA, CDR2 SQIVND (reference sequence). Trimming removed 3 bases from V and 0 bases from J, with 14 bases in between. Full variable domain (outside the CDR3, taken from reference TRBV19 and TRBJ2-5): DGGITQSPKYLFRKEGQNVTLSCEQNLNHDAMYWYRQDPGQGLRLIYYSQIVNDFQKGDIAEGYSVSREKKESFPLTVTSAQKNPTAFYLCASSIAGQPDQETQYFGPGTRLLVL.

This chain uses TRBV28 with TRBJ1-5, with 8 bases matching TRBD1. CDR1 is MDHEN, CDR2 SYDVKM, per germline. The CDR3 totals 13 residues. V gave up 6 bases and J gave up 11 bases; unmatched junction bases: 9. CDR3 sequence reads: CASSPLGQGSQHF. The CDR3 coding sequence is TGTGCCAGCAGCCCCTTAGGACAGGGTTCCCAGCATTTT.